One and the same sample provided the 4 T cell receptor beta chains below, sequenced in a study of blood T cell repertoires in COVID-19. Libraries were prepared by immunoSEQ multiplex PCR; TCRdb keeps only in-frame clonotypes and omits some of them. The sample records some 93,000 clones, about 86% being singletons. The sequenced sample was peripheral blood. These receptors originate from an elderly woman with acute or convalescent COVID-19.

V and J are TRBV4-1 and TRBJ1-3; 9 bases match TRBD1. The CDR3 length is 15 residues. With V trimmed by 5 bases and J by 5 bases, 7 bases remained unmatched. CDR1 and CDR2 (germline): MGHRA, YSYEKL. The CDR3 protein is CASSAPGQGRNTIYF. CDR3 nucleotides: TGCGCCAGCAGCGCGCCGGGACAGGGTAGAAACACCATATATTTT.

The chain links TRBV6-5 to TRBJ1-2, with D maybe TRBD1 (6 bases). CDR3 size: 12 residues. Trimming left V 6 bases short and J 6 bases short, with 11 bases between. In germline, CDR1 is MNHEY, CDR2 SVGAGI. CDR3 amino acids: CASRNRVNGYTF. CDR3 sequence (DNA): TGTGCCAGCAGGAACAGGGTTAATGGCTACACCTTC.

The count of this clone is one. V gene TRBV12-3 or TRBV12-4 combines with J gene TRBJ2-5; D is perhaps TRBD1 (5 bases). CDR3 length: 13 residues. V lost 7 bases and J 4 bases, leaving 13 bases between the germline ends. CDR3 in DNA: TGTGCCAGCACCGAGTTTAGGGGAGAGACCCAGTACTTC. It codes for CASTEFRGETQYF.

This clone has just a few counts. CDR3 loop: CASSSGLTSAYEQYF. DNA for the CDR3: TGTGCCAGCAGCTCGGGACTAACCTCGGCCTACGAGCAGTACTTC. The V gene is TRBV11-2, the J gene TRBJ2-7; 7 bases line up with TRBD2. Germline CDR1 reads SGHAT; CDR2 reads FQNNGV. The CDR3 totals 15 residues. With 4 bases clipped from V and 2 bases from J, the junction kept 8 bases outside the gene matches. The entire variable domain, with the rest obtained from reference TRBV11-2 and TRBJ2-7, is as follows: EAGVAQSPRYKIIEKRQSVAFWCNPISGHATLYWYQQILGQGPKLLIQFQNNGVVDDSQLPKDRFSAERLKGVDSTLKIQPAKLEDSAVYLCASSSGLTSAYEQYFGPGTRLTVT.